One and the same sample provided the 2 T cell receptor beta chains below, sequenced in a study of blood T cell repertoires in COVID-19. Method: immunoSEQ multiplex PCR; TCRdb's copy keeps in-frame clones and lacks some. The sample holds about 160,000 clones, roughly 93% seen once. Sequenced: peripheral blood. The receptors here all came from a young man with acute or convalescent COVID-19.

The chain links TRBV6-5 to TRBJ1-2; 7 bases line up with TRBD1. The CDR3 is made up of 12 amino acids. Germline loops: CDR1 MNHEY, CDR2 SVGAGI. The J segment lost 8 bases and the V segment lost 6 bases, leaving 6 bases of the junction unmatched. Here the CDR3 DNA reads TGTGCCAGCAGCCTACAGGGGCGCGGCTACACCTTC. It encodes CASSLQGRGYTF.

The J gene is TRBJ2-5, the V gene TRBV18; the match to TRBD1 covers 8 bases. The CDR3 is 15 amino acids. From germline, CDR1 is KGHSH and CDR2 LQKENI. Trimming removed 5 bases from V and 2 bases from J; junction bases left unmatched: 7. In nucleotides, the CDR3 is TGTGCCAGCTCAGGACAGGGCCGCTCTCAAGAGACCCAGTACTTC. This translates into CASSGQGRSQETQYF. Filled out from reference TRBV18 and TRBJ2-5, the complete variable domain reads NAGVMQNPRHLVRRRGQEARLRCSPMKGHSHVYWYRQLPEEGLKFMVYLQKENIIDESGMPKERFSAEFPKEGPSILRIQQVVRGDSAAYFCASSGQGRSQETQYFGPGTRLLVL.